The TCR beta chain described here comes from a study of technical replicates of blood from a few donors. Using immunoSEQ multiplex PCR, the repertoire was profiled, and TCRdb retains in-frame clones only, with some absent. This sample has about 70,000 clones, with 85% to 95% found just once. Germline CDR1 MDHEN, CDR2 SYDVKM. Trimming shortened V by 7 bases and J by 2 bases, and 17 bases separated the two germline ends. This CDR3 region has 15 residues. This TCR was recovered from a human donor in good health. The chain carries TRBV28 and TRBJ1-2, with D possibly TRBD1 on 5 matching bases. The sequenced sample consisted of T cells isolated from PBMCs. This chain's CDR3 is CASIPYPGRNYGYTF. In DNA, the CDR3 is TGTGCCAGCATCCCCTACCCAGGGAGGAACTATGGCTACACCTTC.